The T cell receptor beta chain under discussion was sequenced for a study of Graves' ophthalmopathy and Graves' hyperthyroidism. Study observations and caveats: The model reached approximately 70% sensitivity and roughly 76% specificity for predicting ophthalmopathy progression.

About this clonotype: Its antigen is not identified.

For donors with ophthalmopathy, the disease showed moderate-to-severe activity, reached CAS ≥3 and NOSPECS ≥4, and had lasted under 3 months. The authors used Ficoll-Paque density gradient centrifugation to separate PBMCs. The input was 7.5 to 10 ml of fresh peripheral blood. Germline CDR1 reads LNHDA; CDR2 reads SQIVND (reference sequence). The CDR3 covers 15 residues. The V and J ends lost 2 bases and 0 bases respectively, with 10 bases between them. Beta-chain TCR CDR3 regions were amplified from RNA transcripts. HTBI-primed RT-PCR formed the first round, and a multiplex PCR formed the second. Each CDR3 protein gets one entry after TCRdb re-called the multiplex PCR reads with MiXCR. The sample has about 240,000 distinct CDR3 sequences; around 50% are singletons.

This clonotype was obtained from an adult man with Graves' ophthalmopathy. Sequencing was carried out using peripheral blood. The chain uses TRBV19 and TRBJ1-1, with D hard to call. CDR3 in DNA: TGTGCCAGTAGTATACTGGCCGGCTTGAACACTGAAGCTTTCTTT. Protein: CASSILAGLNTEAFF.